This T cell receptor beta chain stems from a study of blood T cell repertoires in COVID-19. About the research overall: Sites in the United States, Italy and Spain provided acute and convalescent COVID-19 samples. Sample material is recorded as cDNA or gDNA derived from T cells, B-cell-depleted T cells, or PBMCs.

In the source study's methods: Quantification of nucleated cells was approximated via reference gene primer amplification. Generated by immunoSEQ multiplex PCR, the TCRdb table keeps only in-frame clones and is missing some. The DNA was the basis for D and trimming; V, J and clone size are from that table. The table includes about 47,000 clones, roughly 80% detected once. CDR3 length: 15 amino acids. V lost 10 bases and J lost 1, with 19 bases in between. CDR1 is LNHDA, CDR2 SQIVND, per germline (reference sequence). The rearrangement uses TRBV19 and TRBJ1-1; maybe TRBD1 (6 bases). The TCR was taken from a human donor with acute or convalescent COVID-19. The donor label of this sample is uncertain. Source material: peripheral blood. The CDR3 spells CATRQDAAQNTEAFF. The CDR3 nucleotides are TGTGCCACCCGACAGGACGCCGCGCAGAACACTGAAGCTTTCTTT.